The sequence of this T cell receptor (beta chain) was determined in a study of T cells in Graves' hyperthyroidism and ophthalmopathy. Study as a whole: Once the initial diagnosis was made, peripheral blood was obtained before any treatment. Study results and limitations: Progression to ophthalmopathy was predicted a median of roughly 6.8 months early.

This clonotype was detected many times. The antigen is undetermined. Amplification yielded TCR beta CDR3 regions, with RNA transcripts as the source. TCR CDR3 underwent first-round RT-PCR with the HTBI primer set. Each CDR3 protein is one row after TCRdb ran MiXCR on the multiplex PCR reads. The sample has hundreds of thousands of distinct CDR3 sequences, approximately 15% seen once. Trimming took 2 bases from V and 5 from J, leaving 21 bases between them. CDR3 length: 17 amino acids. Germline-derived CDR1 and CDR2 are MDHEN and SYDVKM. For Graves' hyperthyroidism to be stable, ophthalmopathy could not progress within 18 months. Lactation, pregnancy, other autoimmune disease or uncontrolled infection excluded patients.

This receptor was obtained from a young woman with Graves' hyperthyroidism. V is TRBV28 and J is TRBJ1-1; possibly TRBD1 for D (6 bases). The sequencing sample was made of blood. CDR3 residues: CASSLTRWGTPGTEAFF. The CDR3 DNA sequence: TGTGCCAGCAGTTTAACGCGGTGGGGGACACCGGGAACTGAAGCTTTCTTT.